These 22 T cell receptor beta chains came from one sample sequenced in a study of T cells after yellow fever vaccination. One entry per CDR3 protein, called by TCRdb with MiXCR from the 5' RACE reads. The table includes about 320,000 distinct CDR3 sequences, around 13% detected once. The starting material was CD4+ T cells sorted from PBMCs, obtained 15 days after the yellow fever booster vaccination. The receptors were sampled from a man aged 18 to 29 who received the YFV17D yellow fever vaccine.

This clonotype was seen more than once but under ten times. The gene calls are TRBV6-5 and TRBJ2-1; 14 bases align to TRBD2. Germline assignment: CDR1 MNHEY and CDR2 SVGAGI. V lost 5 bases to trimming and J lost 9 bases; unmatched junction nucleotides: 6. The CDR3 contains 15 residues. CDR3 protein: CASSRRGTSGGEQFF. The CDR3 DNA is TGTGCCAGCAGTCGAAGGGGGACTAGCGGGGGTGAGCAGTTCTTC.

Concerning this clonotype itself: The CDR3 does not end in the conserved phenylalanine or tryptophan, so this is likely a read error. Because the CDR3's place on the DNA is in doubt, the DNA is left out and the CDR3 is given as listed by TCRdb. The chain is built from TRBV24-1 and TRBJ2-3; TRBD2 is the table's D call and was not checked against the DNA. Germline V gene lookup returns CDR1 KGHDR and CDR2 SFDVKD. Inclusive of both ends, the CDR3 amounts to 10 amino acids. CDR3: CATSDLSRSE.

The genes are TRBV7-6 and TRBJ1-6; D is possibly TRBD1 (6 bases). V was shortened by 1 base and J by 8 bases, with 6 bases between the two germline ends. CDR1 SGHVS and CDR2 FNYEAQ come from the germline V gene. This CDR3 spans 13 amino acids. The CDR3: CASSLGQDSPLHF. Here the CDR3 DNA reads TGTGCCAGCAGCTTAGGACAGGATTCACCCCTCCACTTT.

The table lists this clonotype with a few counts. The chain is built from TRBV28 and TRBJ1-4, with D possibly being TRBD1 (6 bases). Germline V gene lookup returns CDR1 MDHEN and CDR2 SYDVKM. Trimming left V 8 bases short and J 7 bases short, with 14 bases between. The CDR3 length is 13 residues. The CDR3 spells CASGTGYREKLFF. As DNA, the CDR3 is TGTGCCAGCGGAACAGGGTACCGTGAAAAACTGTTTTTT.

The CDR3 nucleotides read TGTGCCAGCAGCTTAGGAGTTTTCGCTGAAGCTTTCTTT. Its translation is CASSLGVFAEAFF. The rearrangement joins TRBV7-9 to TRBJ1-1; D remains ambiguous. V lost 1 base and J 6 bases, leaving 9 bases between the germline ends. The CDR3 is 13 residues long. Germline V gene lookup returns CDR1 SEHNR and CDR2 FQNEAQ (reference sequence). The full variable domain, in which reference TRBV7-9 and TRBJ1-1 provide the parts outside the CDR3, is DTGVSQNPRHKITKRGQNVTFRCDPISEHNRLYWYRQTLGQGPEFLTYFQNEAQLEKSRLLSDRFSAERPKGSFSTLEIQRTEQGDSAMYLCASSLGVFAEAFFGQGTRLTVV.

This clonotype was observed a handful of times. The rearrangement links TRBV14 to TRBJ2-1; 9 bases fit TRBD1. Looked up from germline, CDR1 is SGHDN and CDR2 is FVKESK. The CDR3 runs 16 residues. The ends lost 3 bases at V and 7 bases at J; junction bases unmatched: 10. The CDR3 sequence: CASSQFTGGAGNEQFF. Here the CDR3 DNA reads TGTGCCAGCAGCCAGTTCACAGGGGGCGCAGGTAATGAGCAGTTCTTC.

The table lists this clonotype with many counts. The chain couples TRBV12-3 or TRBV12-4 to TRBJ1-1; TRBD1 aligns across 12 bases. The CDR3 spans 17 residues. V trimming: 6 bases; J trimming: 7 bases; junction bases outside the gene matches: 15. CDR3 bases: TGTGCCAGCAGCGCCAATCCGGGACAGGGGGCCGGGGGTGAAGCTTTCTTT. It yields the protein CASSANPGQGAGGEAFF.

In this sample, this clonotype turned up a few times. The V call is TRBV5-1, the J call TRBJ2-5; TRBD1 aligns across 7 bases. The CDR3 runs 14 residues. Germline V lookup: CDR1 SGHRS, CDR2 YFSETQ. After removal of 0 bases from V and 7 bases from J, the junction contained 6 bases not matched to a gene. For the CDR3, the DNA is TGCGCCAGCAGCTTGGGGACAGGTGTAGGGACCCAGTACTTC. Translated: CASSLGTGVGTQYF. Full variable domain (missing parts from reference TRBV5-1 and TRBJ2-5): KAGVTQTPRYLIKTRGQQVTLSCSPISGHRSVSWYQQTPGQGLQFLFEYFSETQRNKGNFPGRFSGRQFSNSRSEMNVSTLELGDSALYLCASSLGTGVGTQYFGPGTRLLVL.

This clonotype was found many times. V is TRBV29-1 and J is TRBJ1-3, with D perhaps matching TRBD1 (5 bases). The germline V gene has CDR1 SQVTM and CDR2 ANQGSEA. Deletions cut 4 bases from V and 4 bases from J, with 14 bases between. The CDR3 extends over 14 amino acids. Written as DNA, the CDR3 is TGCAGCGTTGGCCGGACACTTTTGGGAAACACCATATATTTT. The encoded protein is CSVGRTLLGNTIYF.

This clonotype was seen ten or more times. The gene calls are TRBV20-1 and TRBJ2-2; D is ambiguous. The V end lost 3 bases, the J end lost 3 bases, and 8 bases lay between the germline ends. The CDR3 is made up of 13 amino acids. The germline CDR1 and CDR2 sequences are DFQATT and SNEGSKA (reference sequence). The CDR3 DNA reads TGCAGTGCTAGTCTCCGGGACACCGGGGAGCTGTTTTTT. This sequence encodes CSASLRDTGELFF.

This clonotype turned up a few times. The chain recombines TRBV4-3 with TRBJ1-2; maybe TRBD1 (5 bases). Between the trimmed V and J ends, which lost 0 bases and 5 bases, there was a span of 13 bases. Germline V CDR1 and CDR2: LGHNA, YSLEER. This CDR3 is 15 amino acids long. The CDR3 is CASSQDRGGSYGYTF. The DNA of the CDR3 is TGCGCCAGCAGCCAAGATCGGGGGGGTTCATATGGCTACACCTTC.

In this sample, this clonotype turned up a few times. This chain joins TRBV6-6 and TRBJ2-4; no definite D call. Germline CDR1 MNHNY, CDR2 SVGAGI (reference sequence). V lost 0 bases to trimming and J lost 7 bases, with 7 bases between them. The CDR3 totals 13 residues. This CDR3 is CASSYSGLNIQYF. CDR3 nucleotides: TGTGCCAGCAGTTACTCCGGGCTGAACATTCAGTACTTC.

This chain uses TRBV28 with TRBJ1-2; D is perhaps TRBD1 (5 bases). Germline values: CDR1 MDHEN, CDR2 SYDVKM. The CDR3 consists of 12 residues. Trimming stripped 6 bases from V and 8 bases from J, with 13 bases between. DNA of the CDR3: TGTGCCAGCAGCATAGGGGTCCGAGGCTACACCTTC. Translation: CASSIGVRGYTF.

This clonotype has a handful of counts. A much larger clone lies a single base off, so this may be a read error. The chain joins TRBV6-2 or TRBV6-3 to TRBJ2-7, with D unresolved. Germline values: CDR1 MNHEY, CDR2 SVGEGT. The CDR3 consists of 11 residues. The CDR3 here is CASSNSYEQYF. The DNA of the CDR3 is TGTGCCAGCAGTAACTCCTACGAGCAGTACTTC.

V gene TRBV11-2 combines with J gene TRBJ2-5, with D unclear. This CDR3 contains 13 residues. Germline-derived CDR1 and CDR2 are SGHAT and FQNNGV. Trimming shortened V by 3 bases and J by 5 bases, and 10 bases separated the two germline ends. The CDR3 region is CASSFGSSETQYF. CDR3 bases: TGTGCCAGCAGCTTCGGATCGAGTGAGACCCAGTACTTC.

The CDR3 is CASIRAPLNTEAFF. CDR3 DNA: TGTGCCAGCATCCGGGCCCCCCTGAACACTGAAGCTTTCTTT. This chain uses TRBV11-1 with TRBJ1-1, with D uncertain. The CDR3 loop spans 14 amino acids. In germline, CDR1 is SGHAT, CDR2 FQDESV (reference sequence). The V end lost 7 bases, the J end lost 0 bases, and 12 bases lay between the germline ends.

In this sample, this clonotype turned up a few times. The chain joins TRBV4-3 to TRBJ2-2; 10 nucleotides align to TRBD1. Germline V gene lookup returns CDR1 LGHNA and CDR2 YSLEER. With 5 bases clipped from V and 6 bases from J, the junction kept 6 bases outside the gene matches. The CDR3 spans 15 residues. CDR3 amino acids: CASSLDRGYAGELFF. The DNA for the CDR3 is TGCGCCAGCAGCTTGGACAGGGGGTATGCCGGGGAGCTGTTTTTT.

This clonotype was counted a few times. The J gene is TRBJ2-3, the V gene TRBV4-3; unclear D gene. From germline, CDR1 is LGHNA and CDR2 YSLEER. V lost 6 bases and J 2 bases, leaving 15 bases between the germline ends. The CDR3 has 15 amino acids. CDR3 bases: TGCGCCAGCAGTCGGGTCTTATTAAACACAGATACGCAGTATTTT. This gives the protein CASSRVLLNTDTQYF.

The chain carries TRBV7-2 and TRBJ2-1; possibly TRBD1 for D (6 bases). CDR1 and CDR2 from the germline V gene are SGHTA and FQGNSA. V was trimmed by 2 bases and J by 3 bases, leaving 11 bases between them. The CDR3 consists of 15 residues. The CDR3 DNA reads as TGTGCCAGCAGCTTATCCCGGACAGTCTACAATGAGCAGTTCTTC. This sequence encodes CASSLSRTVYNEQFF.

A few counts support this clonotype. The chain couples TRBV10-3 to TRBJ2-2; a weak D match, TRBD1 (5 bases). The ends were cut back, 4 bases at V and 5 bases at J, with 11 bases in the middle. CDR1 is ENHRY and CDR2 is SYGVKD in the germline V gene. The CDR3 consists of 14 residues. The CDR3 DNA sequence: TGTGCCATCAGTGCAGGGTATGCAACCGGGGAGCTGTTTTTT. It yields the protein CAISAGYATGELFF.

The chain uses TRBV6-2 or TRBV6-3 and TRBJ2-2, with D maybe TRBD2 (5 bases). This CDR3 spans 16 amino acids. CDR1 is MNHEY, CDR2 SVGEGT, per germline. Between the trimmed V and J ends, which lost 7 bases and 1 base, there was a span of 16 bases. CDR3 bases: TGTGCCAGCACCAGAGGGCGGACTGGGAACACCGGGGAGCTGTTTTTT. It is translated as CASTRGRTGNTGELFF.

This clonotype was detected many times. The rearrangement links TRBV5-1 to TRBJ2-2; D is undetermined. V was cut by 0 bases and J by 2 bases, with 11 bases left in between. The CDR3 consists of 16 residues. Looked up from germline, CDR1 is SGHRS and CDR2 is YFSETQ. The CDR3: CASSLVVGTNTGELFF. Written as DNA, the CDR3 is TGCGCCAGCAGCTTGGTGGTAGGAACCAACACCGGGGAGCTGTTTTTT.